A single T cell receptor beta chain is shown here with its context. The data belong to a study of blood T cell repertoires in COVID-19. Looking at the study overall: The United States, Italy and Spain were the sources of the acute and convalescent COVID-19 samples.

Assay: immunoSEQ multiplex PCR; the TCRdb copy retains only in-frame clones and omits some. The table includes 150,000 to 200,000 clones, 88% detected once. The CDR3 has 17 amino acids. In germline, CDR1 is MNHEY, CDR2 SMNVEV (reference sequence). Trimming removed 3 bases from V and 6 bases from J, with 21 bases in between. This chain uses TRBV27 with TRBJ2-1; D not resolved. What was sequenced was peripheral blood. The sequence was obtained from a human donor in a cohort sampled during active COVID-19. DNA for the CDR3: TGTGCCAGCAGTTTTCAATTACCCATTCTAGATCGCAATGAGCAGTTCTTC. Its translation: CASSFQLPILDRNEQFF.